Shown below are 9 T cell receptor beta chains from a single sample sequenced in a study of blood T cell repertoires in COVID-19. Profiling relied on immunoSEQ multiplex PCR, and the TCRdb table lists in-frame clones only, not all of them. The sample lists 200,000 or so clones, more than 75% occurring once. The sequenced material came from peripheral blood. The receptors originated from a middle-aged man who had recovered from COVID-19.

The rearrangement links TRBV2 to TRBJ2-5, with D perhaps matching TRBD2 (6 bases). Between the trimmed V and J ends, which lost 7 bases and 4 bases, there was a span of 19 bases. The CDR3 runs to 15 residues. Germline loops: CDR1 SNHLY, CDR2 FYNNEI. The CDR3 bases are TGTGCCAGCACCGCGGGAAGGGTGGGGAGAGAGACCCAGTACTTC. Its protein product is CASTAGRVGRETQYF.

The V gene is TRBV4-2, the J gene TRBJ2-1, with a tentative D call TRBD1 (5 bases). The CDR3 runs 16 residues. V was pared by 6 bases and J by 8 bases, with 23 bases between. Germline-derived CDR1 and CDR2 are LGHNA and YNFKEQ. The CDR3 loop reads CASRPPTVINRDEQFF. Here the CDR3 DNA reads TGTGCCAGCAGACCCCCGACAGTGATTAATAGGGATGAGCAGTTCTTC.

The chain couples TRBV6-5 to TRBJ2-6; TRBD1 agrees at 7 bases. CDR1 is MNHEY, CDR2 SVGAGI, per germline. There are 15 residues in the CDR3. Trimming cost V 6 bases and J 7 bases; bases outside gene matches: 9. The CDR3 is CASRLDRALANVLTF. In nucleotides, the CDR3 is TGTGCCAGCAGGTTAGACAGGGCCCTCGCCAACGTCCTGACTTTC.

The chain employs TRBV20-1 and TRBJ2-7; D is uncertain. The germline V and J ends were trimmed by 3 bases and 0 bases, with 12 bases remaining between them. The length of the CDR3 is 14 residues. From germline, CDR1 is DFQATT and CDR2 SNEGSKA (reference sequence). The CDR3 sequence is CSASYGLSSYEQYF. In DNA form, the CDR3 reads TGCAGTGCTAGTTATGGCCTCAGCTCCTACGAGCAGTACTTC.

The chain has TRBV11-2 and TRBJ1-1, with D possibly matching TRBD1 (6 bases). The CDR3 is made up of 15 amino acids. CDR1 and CDR2 from the germline V gene are SGHAT and FQNNGV. V was pared by 3 bases and J by 1 base, with 12 bases between. The CDR3 is CASSFTGHTNTEAFF. Written as DNA, the CDR3 is TGTGCCAGCAGCTTCACAGGGCATACGAACACTGAAGCTTTCTTT. The whole variable domain, filled in from reference TRBV11-2 and TRBJ1-1, reads EAGVAQSPRYKIIEKRQSVAFWCNPISGHATLYWYQQILGQGPKLLIQFQNNGVVDDSQLPKDRFSAERLKGVDSTLKIQPAKLEDSAVYLCASSFTGHTNTEAFFGQGTRLTVV.

Turning to this clone: This CDR3 is also generated by other DNA sequences in the sample. The chain uses TRBV5-1 and TRBJ1-2; weak D call: TRBD1 (5 bases). Trimming took 1 base from V and 1 from J, leaving 5 bases between them. Germline-derived CDR1 and CDR2 are SGHRS and YFSETQ. The length of the CDR3 is 13 residues. CDR3 nucleotide sequence: TGCGCCAGCAGCTTGCAGGGTAACTATGGCTACACCTTC. It is translated as CASSLQGNYGYTF.

This clone was detected only once. The gene calls are TRBV27 and TRBJ2-7; 8 nucleotides line up with TRBD2. With 5 bases clipped from V and 1 base from J, the junction kept 7 bases outside the gene matches. From germline, CDR1 is MNHEY and CDR2 SMNVEV (reference sequence). This CDR3 is built from 15 residues. CDR3 in amino acids: CASSPLVAGSYEQYF. CDR3 sequence (DNA): TGTGCCAGCAGTCCCCTCGTAGCGGGGTCCTACGAGCAGTACTTC.

This clone was picked up one time. This chain connects TRBV13 to TRBJ2-5; possible D gene TRBD2, 5 bases. The CDR3 totals 15 residues. Between the trimmed V and J ends, which lost 3 bases and 4 bases, there was a span of 15 bases. CDR1 PRHDT and CDR2 FYEKMQ come from the germline V gene (reference sequence). CDR3 nucleotide sequence: TGTGCCAGCAGCTTTTTAGGAGGAAGTAGAGAGACCCAGTACTTC. Its translation: CASSFLGGSRETQYF.

The chain carries TRBV21-1 and TRBJ2-3; whether TRBD2, the table's D call, matches the DNA was not checked. TRBV21-1 is noted as a pseudogene. The CDR3 loop spans 15 amino acids. CDR3 sequence (DNA): TGTGCCAGCAGCCCTCTAGCGGGAGTTACAGATACGCAGTATTTT. Its protein product is CASSPLAGVTDTQYF.